This record concerns one T cell receptor beta chain sequence. Method: immunoSEQ multiplex PCR; TCRdb's copy keeps in-frame clones and lacks some. The sample yields about 2.3 million clones, 85% to 95% seen once. The data belong to a study of shared clonotypes between healthy human individuals. This receptor was obtained from a man between 18 and 29 years old in good health. Some clones in this sample may be carry-over from other donors' samples. Sequenced: naive CD4+ T cells from PBMCs. As to subset: CD45RA+ positively selected.

In DNA, the CDR3 is TGCAGCGGCTTGACAGGGGATGAAAAACTGTTTTTT. This gives the protein CSGLTGDEKLFF. V usage is TRBV29-1 and J usage is TRBJ1-4, with 8 bases that match TRBD1. Trimming cost V 7 bases and J 6 bases; bases outside gene matches: 4. This CDR3 has 12 amino acids. Germline V gene data show CDR1 as SQVTM and CDR2 as ANQGSEA.